The next 30 T cell receptor beta chains were all read from a single sample in a study of shared clonotypes between healthy human individuals. Measured with immunoSEQ multiplex PCR; TCRdb has only the in-frame clones, and not every one. The profile shows approximately 1,500,000 clones, about 98% of them singletons. The source material was naive CD4+ T cells sorted from blood. Regarding subset: CD45RA+ positively selected. Source of these receptors: a man in his thirties or forties in good health.

This clone was counted a single time. This CDR3 is also generated by other DNA sequences in the sample. CDR3 sequence: CASSSGPTDTQYF. The CDR3 coding sequence is TGCGCCAGCAGCTCGGGACCGACAGATACGCAGTATTTT. V and J are TRBV5-1 and TRBJ2-3; D possibly uses TRBD1 or TRBD2 (5 bases each). Trimming pared 3 bases from V and 3 bases from J, leaving 8 bases between. CDR3 length equals 13 residues. The germline CDR1 and CDR2 sequences are SGHRS and YFSETQ.

This chain joins TRBV30 and TRBJ2-7; D is unresolved. The CDR3 contains 12 residues. Trimming pared 1 base from V and 2 bases from J, leaving 6 bases between. The germline CDR1 and CDR2 sequences are GTSNPN and SVGIG (reference sequence). CDR3 DNA: TGTGCCTGGAGTGGGACCCCCTACGAGCAGTACTTC. Encoded protein: CAWSGTPYEQYF.

The V gene is TRBV19, the J gene TRBJ2-1; D perhaps matches TRBD2 (6 bases). Trimming pared 5 bases from V and 7 bases from J, leaving 15 bases between. Germline V gene data show CDR1 as LNHDA and CDR2 as SQIVND (reference sequence). This CDR3 spans 14 amino acids. CDR3 in amino acids: CASSGTGAWNEQFF. DNA of the CDR3: TGTGCCAGTAGTGGTACGGGAGCCTGGAATGAGCAGTTCTTC. Full variable domain (remainder filled in from reference TRBV19 and TRBJ2-1): DGGITQSPKYLFRKEGQNVTLSCEQNLNHDAMYWYRQDPGQGLRLIYYSQIVNDFQKGDIAEGYSVSREKKESFPLTVTSAQKNPTAFYLCASSGTGAWNEQFFGPGTRLTVL.

On this clone: The same CDR3 also results from other DNA sequences found in this sample. J is TRBJ2-7 and V is TRBV5-4; D is possibly TRBD1 or TRBD2 (5 bases each). V gave up 2 bases and J gave up 4 bases, with 16 bases separating them. CDR1 SGHNT and CDR2 YYREEE come from the germline V gene (reference sequence). The CDR3 runs to 15 residues. CDR3 loop: CASSLGGTLSYEQYF. CDR3 bases: TGTGCCAGCAGCTTAGGTGGGACGCTAAGTTACGAGCAGTACTTC.

The rearrangement uses TRBV11-2 and TRBJ2-7; D is unclear. Germline V lookup: CDR1 SGHAT, CDR2 FQNNGV. The CDR3 totals 13 residues. Trimming shortened V by 2 bases and J by 5 bases, and 10 bases separated the two germline ends. The CDR3 sequence is CASSLTVRHEQYF. CDR3 coding DNA: TGTGCCAGCAGCTTAACCGTTAGACACGAGCAGTACTTC.

This chain joins TRBV10-2 and TRBJ1-2; 9 positions match TRBD1. Per the germline V gene, CDR1 is WSHSY and CDR2 is SAAADI. The CDR3 loop spans 13 amino acids. J lost 0 bases, V lost 8 bases, and 1 base had no gene match. CDR3 region: CASGTGPNYGYTF. The CDR3 coding sequence is TGCGCCAGCGGGACAGGGCCTAACTATGGCTACACCTTC.

The rearrangement joins TRBV6-4 to TRBJ2-1; 7 bases align to TRBD2. In germline, CDR1 is MRHNA, CDR2 SNTAGT. The length of the CDR3 is 15 residues. V gave up 5 bases and J gave up 0 bases; unmatched junction bases: 4. The CDR3 nucleotides read TGTGCCAGCAGTATTGGCGGGAGCTCCTACAATGAGCAGTTCTTC. Protein sequence: CASSIGGSSYNEQFF.

This chain links TRBV2 with TRBJ2-5; D possibly corresponds to TRBD1 (5 bases). CDR3 length equals 13 residues. Trimming cost V 8 bases and J 5 bases, with 15 bases left between them. CDR1 and CDR2 from the germline V gene are SNHLY and FYNNEI. CDR3 DNA sequence: TGTGCCAGCCGGATAGGGGTGAGGGAGACCCAGTACTTC. It encodes CASRIGVRETQYF.

The rearrangement links TRBV5-8 to TRBJ2-1, with TRBD1 identical over 10 bases. The CDR3 is 14 residues long. The J segment lost 8 bases and the V segment lost 4 bases, leaving 6 bases of the junction unmatched. The germline gives CDR1 SGHTS, CDR2 YDEGEE. The CDR3 region has the DNA TGTGCCAGCAGCGTCCGGGACAGGGGCTATGAGCAGTTCTTC. Translating it yields CASSVRDRGYEQFF. Drawing the rest from reference TRBV5-8 and TRBJ2-1, the complete variable domain is EAGVTQSPTHLIKTRGQQATLRCSPISGHTSVYWYQQALGLGLQFLLWYDEGEERNRGNFPPRFSGRQFPNYSSELNVNALELEDSALYLCASSVRDRGYEQFFGPGTRLTVL.

The CDR3 sequence: CASSRRGKETQYF. In DNA form, the CDR3 reads TGTGCCAGCAGCAGGCGGGGAAAAGAGACCCAGTACTTC. This sequence joins TRBV7-2 and TRBJ2-5; possible D gene TRBD2, 6 bases. The CDR3 length is 13 residues. The V gene lost 5 bases and the J gene lost 3 bases, with 10 bases spanning the gap. CDR1 and CDR2 from the germline V gene are SGHTA and FQGNSA.

This chain joins TRBV10-1 and TRBJ2-5; 8 nucleotides line up with TRBD1. The ends lost 5 bases at V and 1 base at J; junction bases unmatched: 3. Germline V gene sequence: CDR1 WNHNN, CDR2 SYGVQD (reference sequence). CDR3 size: 14 residues. CDR3: CASSIGQGQETQYF. CDR3 bases: TGCGCCAGCAGTATTGGACAGGGCCAAGAGACCCAGTACTTC.

The CDR3 coding sequence is TGTGCCACCAGCAGAGTAGGGGTGAACACTGAAGCTTTCTTT. Its protein is CATSRVGVNTEAFF. This rearrangement joins TRBV15 to TRBJ1-1, with D perhaps TRBD1 (5 bases). There are 14 residues in the CDR3. The germline CDR1 and CDR2 sequences are LNHNV and YYDKDF (reference sequence). V lost 1 base and J 0 bases, leaving 6 bases between the germline ends.

The rearrangement links TRBV19 to TRBJ1-1; tentative D call: TRBD1 (5 bases). CDR1 is LNHDA and CDR2 is SQIVND in the germline V gene (reference sequence). The CDR3 length is 13 residues. V lost 0 bases, J lost 4 bases, and 6 bases lay in between. The CDR3: CASSIDGGTEAFF. The CDR3 DNA reads TGTGCCAGTAGTATAGATGGGGGCACTGAAGCTTTCTTT.

V gene TRBV7-2 combines with J gene TRBJ2-1; TRBD1 aligns across 7 bases. Trimming at V came to 6 bases and at J to 5 bases, leaving 7 bases not matched to a gene. The CDR3 is 14 amino acids. CDR1 and CDR2 (germline): SGHTA, FQGNSA. CDR3 coding DNA: TGTGCCAGCAGTCTCGAGACAGGGAACAATGAGCAGTTCTTC. Translated: CASSLETGNNEQFF.

The chain combines TRBV6-6 with TRBJ2-1; a weak D match, TRBD2 (5 bases). Trimming took off 4 bases at V and 6 bases at J, with 19 bases between the two ends. Germline V lookup: CDR1 MNHNY, CDR2 SVGAGI (reference sequence). This CDR3 has 16 amino acids. The CDR3 spells CASSSLPGIGLNEQFF. The CDR3 DNA follows: TGTGCCAGCAGTTCCTTACCCGGGATAGGGCTCAATGAGCAGTTCTTC.

The rearrangement joins TRBV9 to TRBJ2-5, with TRBD2 matching 7 bases. The V gene end was trimmed by 0 bases and the J gene end by 1 base; junction bases not matched to a gene: 6. Germline values: CDR1 SGDLS, CDR2 YYNGEE. The CDR3 length is 16 residues. The CDR3 protein is CASSVGGGSLQETQYF. CDR3 DNA sequence: TGTGCCAGCAGCGTAGGTGGCGGGAGTCTCCAAGAGACCCAGTACTTC.

This rearrangement joins TRBV5-5 to TRBJ2-2, with TRBD1 as a possible D gene (6 bases). This CDR3 contains 15 residues. CDR1 SGHKS and CDR2 YYEKEE come from the germline V gene (reference sequence). With 5 bases removed from V and 3 bases from J, the gap between germline ends came to 14 bases. DNA of the CDR3: TGTGCCAGCAGTTTCCGGGACACCTACACCGGGGAGCTGTTTTTT. It codes for CASSFRDTYTGELFF.

The V call is TRBV4-2, the J call TRBJ2-7; D tentatively reads TRBD1 or TRBD2 (5 bases each). Germline CDR1 is LGHNA and CDR2 is YNFKEQ. V shed 3 bases and J shed 3 bases, with 21 bases lying between them. This CDR3 is built from 17 residues. CDR3 DNA: TGTGCCAGCAGCCAGAGAGCGGACACCGACCCGGGCTACGAGCAGTACTTC. Its protein product is CASSQRADTDPGYEQYF.

The chain employs TRBV6-1 and TRBJ2-7, with 8 positions matching TRBD1. The CDR3 runs 15 residues. In germline, CDR1 is MNHNS, CDR2 SASEGT. V shed 0 bases, J shed 3 bases, and the junction held 4 bases outside the gene matches. As DNA, the CDR3 is TGTGCCAGCAGTGAAGCGCAGGGGGCGAACTACGAGCAGTACTTC. This codes for CASSEAQGANYEQYF.

The rearrangement uses TRBV13 and TRBJ2-1; 9 nucleotides align to TRBD2. Looked up from germline, CDR1 is PRHDT and CDR2 is FYEKMQ (reference sequence). J lost 4 bases, V lost 2 bases, and 3 bases had no gene match. CDR3 length: 15 residues. The CDR3 region has the DNA TGTGCCAGCAGCTTAAGAGCGGGAGGATACAATGAGCAGTTCTTC. It codes for CASSLRAGGYNEQFF.

The V gene is TRBV5-1, the J gene TRBJ2-3; 10 positions agree with TRBD2. The junction had 10 bases not matched to a gene; V was cut back by 4 bases and J by 2 bases. The CDR3 is 17 amino acids. Germline CDR1 and CDR2: SGHRS and YFSETQ. CDR3 residues: CASSPKGTSANTDTQYF. DNA of the CDR3: TGCGCCAGCAGCCCTAAGGGGACTAGCGCGAACACAGATACGCAGTATTTT.

In the case of this clone: Other nucleotide sequences from this sample produce the same CDR3. V gene TRBV5-1 combines with J gene TRBJ2-5, with D perhaps matching TRBD1 (6 bases). The CDR3 spans 14 residues. Germline CDR1 reads SGHRS; CDR2 reads YFSETQ. Deletions cut 0 bases from V and 3 bases from J, with 9 bases between. The CDR3 loop is CASSLETGEETQYF. CDR3 nucleotide sequence: TGCGCCAGCAGCTTGGAGACAGGTGAAGAGACCCAGTACTTC.

This rearrangement joins TRBV27 to TRBJ1-2; maybe TRBD1 (6 bases). The V end lost 7 bases, the J end lost 4 bases, and 13 bases lay between the germline ends. CDR3 size: 13 residues. CDR1 and CDR2 (germline): MNHEY, SMNVEV (reference sequence). Written as DNA, the CDR3 is TGTGCCAGCACCCCGAGGGGGGGCTATGGCTACACCTTC. Its translation is CASTPRGGYGYTF.

A remark on this clone: Other DNA sequences from this sample encode an identical CDR3 as well. The CDR3 reads CASSFRGTEAFF. The CDR3, as DNA: TGTGCCAGCAGTTTTCGGGGGACTGAAGCTTTCTTT. This rearrangement joins TRBV6-5 to TRBJ1-1; tentative D call: TRBD1 (5 bases). V lost 4 bases, J lost 5 bases, and 8 bases lay in between. Germline CDR1 and CDR2: MNHEY and SVGAGI. The CDR3 totals 12 residues.

The chain has TRBV5-1 and TRBJ1-1; D is ambiguous. V was trimmed by 2 bases and J by 4 bases, leaving 15 bases between them. This CDR3 has 15 residues. Germline CDR1 reads SGHRS; CDR2 reads YFSETQ. CDR3 protein: CASSFGWEGSTEAFF. The CDR3 bases are TGCGCCAGCAGCTTTGGTTGGGAGGGTAGCACTGAAGCTTTCTTT.

The chain uses TRBV7-6 and TRBJ2-7; D may be TRBD1 or TRBD2 (5 bases each). The V gene's germline CDR1 is SGHVS and CDR2 FNYEAQ. This CDR3 spans 15 amino acids. V was trimmed by 3 bases and J by 5 bases, leaving 17 bases between them. The DNA of the CDR3 is TGTGCCAGCAGCTTTTCCCACGGGACGTACGACGAGCAGTACTTC. Its protein product is CASSFSHGTYDEQYF. The entire variable domain, with the rest obtained from reference TRBV7-6 and TRBJ2-7, is as follows: GAGVSQSPRYKVTKRGQDVALRCDPISGHVSLYWYRQALGQGPEFLTYFNYEAQQDKSGLPNDRFSAERPEGSISTLTIQRTEQRDSAMYRCASSFSHGTYDEQYFGPGTRLTVT.

This sequence joins TRBV10-3 and TRBJ1-3; D is ambiguous. Deletions cut 4 bases from V and 0 bases from J, with 10 bases between. Germline loops: CDR1 ENHRY, CDR2 SYGVKD. The CDR3 runs 15 residues. The CDR3: CAISAEVDSGNTIYF. CDR3 coding DNA: TGTGCCATCAGTGCCGAGGTTGACTCTGGAAACACCATATATTTT.

CDR3 sequence (DNA): TGCGCCAGCAGCCACAAAGCAGCGACAGATACGCAGTATTTT. This encodes CASSHKAATDTQYF. This rearrangement joins TRBV4-3 to TRBJ2-3, with D uncertain. V was clipped by 3 bases and J by 3 bases, with 10 bases between them. CDR1 is LGHNA and CDR2 is YSLEER in the germline V gene. The CDR3 consists of 14 residues.

A remark on this clone: Other DNA sequences in this specimen translate into the identical CDR3. This sequence joins TRBV6-5 and TRBJ1-4, with a weak D call TRBD1 (5 bases). This CDR3 is built from 13 residues. Deletions cut 1 base from V and 7 bases from J, with 7 bases between. In germline, CDR1 is MNHEY, CDR2 SVGAGI. The CDR3 nucleotides are TGTGCCAGCAGTTACTGGCAGGGTGAAAAACTGTTTTTT. Encoded protein: CASSYWQGEKLFF.

The gene calls are TRBV7-9 and TRBJ2-7; possibly TRBD1 for D (5 bases). The CDR3 has 10 residues. Trimming pared 8 bases from V and 3 bases from J, leaving 5 bases between. Germline V gives CDR1 SEHNR, CDR2 FQNEAQ (reference sequence). CDR3 DNA: TGTGCCAGCCAGGGCTACGAGCAGTACTTC. This sequence encodes CASQGYEQYF.